This TCR beta chain was found in a study of blood T cell repertoires in COVID-19. The wider study: COVID-19 samples collected from the United States, Italy and Spain covered acute and convalescent phases. Sample material is recorded as cDNA or gDNA derived from T cells, B-cell-depleted T cells, or PBMCs.

Original handling: The assay estimated nucleated cells by amplifying reference gene primers. Sequencing was performed with immunoSEQ multiplex PCR; in TCRdb, only in-frame clones are kept and a portion is missing. Clone size and V and J calls were adopted from that table, with D and trimming inferred from the DNA. This table has 200,000 to 300,000 clones, about nine tenths appearing once. The CDR3 has 14 amino acids. Germline values: CDR1 SNHLY, CDR2 FYNNEI. Deletions cut 3 bases from V and 3 bases from J, with 10 bases between. The sequence was collected from a woman aged 40 to 50 with acute or convalescent COVID-19. The sequenced sample consisted of peripheral blood. The chain couples TRBV2 to TRBJ2-3; D remains ambiguous. The CDR3 DNA follows: TGTGCCAGCAGTGAGCGCCCCCGAACAGATACGCAGTATTTT. Protein product: CASSERPRTDTQYF.